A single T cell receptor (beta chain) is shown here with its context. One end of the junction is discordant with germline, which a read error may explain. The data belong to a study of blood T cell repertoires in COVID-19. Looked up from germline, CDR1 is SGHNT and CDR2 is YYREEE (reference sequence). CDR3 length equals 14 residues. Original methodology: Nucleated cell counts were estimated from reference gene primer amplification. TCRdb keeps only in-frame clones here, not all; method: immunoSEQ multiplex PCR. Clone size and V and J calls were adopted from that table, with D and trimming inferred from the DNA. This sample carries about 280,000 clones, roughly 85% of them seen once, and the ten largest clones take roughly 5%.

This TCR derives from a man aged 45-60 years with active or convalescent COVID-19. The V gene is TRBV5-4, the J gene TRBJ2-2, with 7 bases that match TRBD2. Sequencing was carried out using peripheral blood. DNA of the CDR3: TGTGCCAGCAGCTTCGGGGGGAACGCCGGGGAGCTGTTTTTT. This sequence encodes CASSFGGNAGELFF.